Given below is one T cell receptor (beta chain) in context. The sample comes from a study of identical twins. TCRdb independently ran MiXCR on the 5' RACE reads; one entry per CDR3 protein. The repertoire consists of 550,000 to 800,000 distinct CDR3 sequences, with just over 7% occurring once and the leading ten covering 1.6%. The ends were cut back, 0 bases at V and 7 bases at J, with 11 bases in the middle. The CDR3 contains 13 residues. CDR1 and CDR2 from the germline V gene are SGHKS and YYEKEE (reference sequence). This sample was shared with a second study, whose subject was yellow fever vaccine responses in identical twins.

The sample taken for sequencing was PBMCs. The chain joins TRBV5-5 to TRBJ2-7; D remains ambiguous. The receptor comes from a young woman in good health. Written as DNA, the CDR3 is TGTGCCAGCAGCTTGGGCATCACGCCGGAGCAGTACTTC. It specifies CASSLGITPEQYF.